Listed below are T cell receptor beta chains from one sample, sequenced in a study of cytomegalovirus exposure and HLA in healthy donors. Data came from immunoSEQ multiplex PCR; TCRdb stores just in-frame clones and leaves some out. Here the sample spans 150,000 to 200,000 clones, about 96% being singletons. Sequenced input: PBMCs. Receptors originate from a woman aged 18-30 years in good health and CMV-seronegative. Each CDR3 is given with its conserved first and last residue. The order of the fields is J gene, D gene, V gene, clone size, CDR3 DNA, CDR3 protein. A D gene is named only where the DNA matches it firmly. Rows may omit the clone size; those that give it use once, few, many or a size class.

J gene: TRBJ2-1; D gene: TRBD2; V gene: TRBV25-1; clone size: .; CDR3 DNA: TGTGCCAGCAGCCTCGGGGGGTTTAGCTCCTACAATGAGCAGTTCTTC; CDR3 protein: CASSLGGFSSYNEQFF
J gene: TRBJ2-1; D gene: TRBD1; V gene: TRBV19; clone size: .; CDR3 DNA: TGTGCCAGTAGTATGGGACAGGGGGGGAATGAGCAGTTCTTC; CDR3 protein: CASSMGQGGNEQFF
J gene: TRBJ1-1; D gene: .; V gene: TRBV19; clone size: few; CDR3 DNA: TGTGCCAGTAGTAGTAGGAGGAACACTGAAGCTTTCTTT; CDR3 protein: CASSSRRNTEAFF
J gene: TRBJ2-1; D gene: .; V gene: TRBV20-1; clone size: .; CDR3 DNA: TGCAGTGCTCCCAGCTACAATGAGCAGTTCTTC; CDR3 protein: CSAPSYNEQFF
J gene: TRBJ1-5; D gene: .; V gene: TRBV5-1; clone size: .; CDR3 DNA: TGCGCCAACTCCAATAGCAATCAGCCCCAGCATTTT; CDR3 protein: CANSNSNQPQHF
J gene: TRBJ1-2; D gene: .; V gene: TRBV27; clone size: once; CDR3 DNA: TGTGCCAGCAGTTTATCGTCGTCGGGGGAGAATCACTATGGCTACACCTTC; CDR3 protein: CASSLSSSGENHYGYTF
J gene: TRBJ2-7; D gene: TRBD2; V gene: TRBV6-6; clone size: .; CDR3 DNA: TGTGCCAGCAGCCCCCCCGCTAGCGGGGGCCCCTACGAGCAGTACTTC; CDR3 protein: CASSPPASGGPYEQYF
J gene: TRBJ2-1; D gene: TRBD2; V gene: TRBV10-3; clone size: .; CDR3 DNA: TGTGCCATCAGTGAGTCGAGTCGCCATAGCGGGAATGAGCAGTTCTTC; CDR3 protein: CAISESSRHSGNEQFF
J gene: TRBJ2-2; D gene: TRBD2; V gene: TRBV27; clone size: .; CDR3 DNA: TGTGCCAGCAGTATCTTGGGACTAGCGGGGGGGCCTAGCACCGGGGAGCTGTTTTTT; CDR3 protein: CASSILGLAGGPSTGELFF
J gene: TRBJ1-1; D gene: .; V gene: TRBV7-6; clone size: .; CDR3 DNA: TGTGCCAGCAGCATTCGGACGGGGGGGCCTCTTAATGAAGCTTTCTTT; CDR3 protein: CASSIRTGGPLNEAFF
J gene: TRBJ2-2; D gene: .; V gene: TRBV11-2; clone size: .; CDR3 DNA: TGTGCCAGCAGCCCAAAGGTCGCGGGGGCTGGGGAGCTGTTTTTT; CDR3 protein: CASSPKVAGAGELFF
J gene: TRBJ2-7; D gene: .; V gene: TRBV27; clone size: .; CDR3 DNA: TGTGCCAGCAGTTTAGCGCAGGGGACCGACGAGCAGTACTTC; CDR3 protein: CASSLAQGTDEQYF
J gene: TRBJ2-7; D gene: .; V gene: TRBV4-1; clone size: .; CDR3 DNA: TGCGCCAGCAGCCAAGGAGCAGGCTCCTACGAGCAGTACTTC; CDR3 protein: CASSQGAGSYEQYF
J gene: TRBJ2-1; D gene: .; V gene: TRBV30; clone size: .; CDR3 DNA: TGTGCCCGGCGTGCCGGGTCTACCGGCTCTTACAATGAGCAGTTCTTC; CDR3 protein: CARRAGSTGSYNEQFF
J gene: TRBJ1-1; D gene: .; V gene: TRBV6-1; clone size: once; CDR3 DNA: TGTGCCATATACGACAGGCCGGGCACTGAAGCTTTCTTT; CDR3 protein: CAIYDRPGTEAFF
J gene: TRBJ1-3; D gene: .; V gene: TRBV27; clone size: once; CDR3 DNA: TGTGCCAGCAGTTTAGTTCGGGGAAACACCATATATTTT; CDR3 protein: CASSLVRGNTIYF
J gene: TRBJ2-1; D gene: TRBD2; V gene: TRBV6-5; clone size: .; CDR3 DNA: TGTGCCAGCAGTTCCCAGACTAGCGGGGGTCGTAATGAGCAGTTCTTC; CDR3 protein: CASSSQTSGGRNEQFF
J gene: TRBJ2-7; D gene: .; V gene: TRBV5-1; clone size: .; CDR3 DNA: TGCGCCAGCAGCTTTACGGGGGGCACCTCCTACGAGCAGTACTTC; CDR3 protein: CASSFTGGTSYEQYF
J gene: TRBJ1-5; D gene: .; V gene: TRBV2; clone size: .; CDR3 DNA: TGTGCCAGCAGTTATAGTAGCAATCAGCCCCAGCATTTT; CDR3 protein: CASSYSSNQPQHF
J gene: TRBJ1-2; D gene: .; V gene: TRBV14; clone size: once; CDR3 DNA: TGTGCCAGCAGCCTAAGCGGTCAGCGTGGTGGCTACACCTTC; CDR3 protein: CASSLSGQRGGYTF
J gene: TRBJ1-4; D gene: .; V gene: TRBV14; clone size: .; CDR3 DNA: TGTGCCAGCAGCCAAGGAGGGCCTCATAATGAAAAACTGTTTTTT; CDR3 protein: CASSQGGPHNEKLFF
J gene: TRBJ2-2; D gene: .; V gene: TRBV14; clone size: .; CDR3 DNA: TGTGCCAGCAGTCGACAGACTCCGAACACCGGGGAGCTGTTTTTT; CDR3 protein: CASSRQTPNTGELFF
J gene: TRBJ2-1; D gene: .; V gene: TRBV4-3; clone size: .; CDR3 DNA: TGCGCCAGCAGCCAAGATGGAGGGAGCTCCTACAATGAGCAGTTCTTC; CDR3 protein: CASSQDGGSSYNEQFF
J gene: TRBJ1-4; D gene: TRBD1; V gene: TRBV5-4; clone size: .; CDR3 DNA: TGTGCCAGCAGTCGTAACAGGGGGCAGAATGAAAAACTGTTTTTT; CDR3 protein: CASSRNRGQNEKLFF
J gene: TRBJ1-2; D gene: TRBD1; V gene: TRBV29-1; clone size: once; CDR3 DNA: TGCAGCGTTGAAACAGGGGGCGGCTATGGCTACACCTTC; CDR3 protein: CSVETGGGYGYTF
J gene: TRBJ2-5; D gene: .; V gene: TRBV30; clone size: .; CDR3 DNA: TGTGCCTGGAACCTGCCCCGGACACGGAGAGAGACCCAGTACTTC; CDR3 protein: CAWNLPRTRRETQYF
J gene: TRBJ2-5; D gene: TRBD2; V gene: TRBV30; clone size: .; CDR3 DNA: TGTGCCTGGAGTGTACAGCGGGGCCCGGGTGAGACCCAGTACTTC; CDR3 protein: CAWSVQRGPGETQYF